A single sample is the source of the 15 T cell receptor beta chains below, sequenced in a study of neurological immune-mediated disorders. TCRdb fed the 5' RACE reads into MiXCR, producing one record per CDR3 protein. The sample shows 50,000 to 65,000 distinct CDR3 sequences, under 5.5% of them seen only once. Source material: PBMCs. Source of these receptors: a woman in her 50s with multiple sclerosis.

The table lists this clonotype with many counts. This chain joins TRBV29-1 and TRBJ2-2; 8 bases are a match to TRBD2. There are 16 residues in the CDR3. With 7 bases clipped from V and 3 bases from J, the junction kept 13 bases outside the gene matches. The germline V gene has CDR1 SQVTM and CDR2 ANQGSEA. The DNA of the CDR3 is TGCAGCGCCCTCGGGGGGGGGGCGTCGGACACCGGGGAGCTGTTTTTT. It translates to CSALGGGASDTGELFF.

Many counts were recorded for this clonotype. The V call is TRBV5-1, the J call TRBJ1-1; D is unclear. Germline lookup yields CDR1 SGHRS and CDR2 YFSETQ. Trimming removed 2 bases from V and 2 bases from J, with 7 bases in between. The CDR3 consists of 13 residues. The chain's CDR3 is CASSLPPNTEAFF. Written as DNA, the CDR3 is TGCGCCAGCAGCTTACCGCCTAACACTGAAGCTTTCTTT.

A few counts support this clonotype. The CDR3 DNA sequence: TGCGCCAGCAGCAGACAGGGGGAGACCCAGTACTTC. It translates to CASSRQGETQYF. The V gene is TRBV5-1, the J gene TRBJ2-5; 8 bases are a match to TRBD1. The CDR3 length is 12 residues. Unmatched junction bases numbered 1, after V lost 4 bases and J lost 5 bases. Germline V gives CDR1 SGHRS, CDR2 YFSETQ. Together with reference TRBV5-1 and TRBJ2-5, the CDR3 gives the full variable domain: KAGVTQTPRYLIKTRGQQVTLSCSPISGHRSVSWYQQTPGQGLQFLFEYFSETQRNKGNFPGRFSGRQFSNSRSEMNVSTLELGDSALYLCASSRQGETQYFGPGTRLLVL.

This clonotype showed up many times. This sequence joins TRBV12-3 or TRBV12-4 and TRBJ2-7, with D hard to call. V lost 3 bases and J lost 6, with 9 bases in between. This CDR3 spans 12 amino acids. The CDR3 protein is CASSLRQAEQYF. CDR3 sequence (DNA): TGTGCCAGCAGTTTGCGGCAGGCCGAGCAGTACTTC.

There are many counts of this clonotype. This chain connects TRBV7-2 to TRBJ1-1, with D unresolved. V was pared by 0 bases and J by 4 bases, with 12 bases between. The CDR3 length is 15 residues. CDR1 and CDR2 (germline): SGHTA, FQGNSA. This chain's CDR3 is CASSLALGVPTEAFF. CDR3 DNA sequence: TGTGCCAGCAGCTTAGCGCTTGGGGTGCCCACTGAAGCTTTCTTT.

J is TRBJ2-5 and V is TRBV7-2, with 12 bases that match TRBD2. Germline V gene data show CDR1 as SGHTA and CDR2 as FQGNSA. J gave up 5 bases and V 5 bases, and 6 bases lay outside the gene matches. The CDR3 is 15 residues long. In DNA form, the CDR3 reads TGTGCCAGCAGCCTTATGACTAGCGGGGGTGAGACCCAGTACTTC. Translation gives CASSLMTSGGETQYF. Full variable domain (remainder filled in from reference TRBV7-2 and TRBJ2-5): GAGVSQSPSNKVTEKGKDVELRCDPISGHTALYWYRQSLGQGLEFLIYFQGNSAPDKSGLPSDRFSAERTGGSVSTLTIQRTQQEDSAVYLCASSLMTSGGETQYFGPGTRLLVL.

This clonotype came up many times. The V gene is TRBV5-5, the J gene TRBJ2-1; 9 bases are a match to TRBD2. Germline assignment: CDR1 SGHKS and CDR2 YYEKEE (reference sequence). The V segment lost 2 bases and the J segment 10 bases; nucleotides outside the gene matches: 13. The CDR3 spans 16 residues. This CDR3 is CASSFQAQRGANEQFF. DNA for the CDR3: TGTGCCAGCAGCTTCCAGGCCCAGCGGGGGGCTAACGAGCAGTTCTTC.

Many counts were recorded for this clonotype. This sequence joins TRBV7-2 and TRBJ1-3; D not certain. V lost 1 base and J lost 0, with 4 bases in between. CDR1 SGHTA and CDR2 FQGNSA come from the germline V gene. The CDR3 covers 14 residues. The CDR3 is CASSLVVSGNTIYF. CDR3 DNA sequence: TGTGCCAGCAGCTTAGTAGTCTCTGGAAACACCATATATTTT.

Of note for this clonotype: A much bigger clone sits one base away, suggesting this may be a read error. This chain uses TRBV4-3 with TRBJ2-3; D gene unclear. Germline values: CDR1 LGHNA, CDR2 YSLEER. V gave up 2 bases and J gave up 1 base, with 10 bases separating them. The CDR3 covers 15 residues. The CDR3 is CASSQSSSRTDTQYF. CDR3 DNA: TGCGCCAGCAGCCAATCGAGCAGTCGCACAGATACGCAGTATTTT.

This clonotype was seen a few times. The chain links TRBV5-1 to TRBJ2-1; TRBD2 agrees at 10 bases. Germline loops: CDR1 SGHRS, CDR2 YFSETQ. After removal of 0 bases from V and 8 bases from J, the junction contained 5 bases not matched to a gene. The CDR3 spans 15 residues. DNA for the CDR3: TGCGCCAGCAGCTTGGTAAGCGGGGGGGCCCATGAGCAGTTCTTC. Translating gives CASSLVSGGAHEQFF. The entire variable domain, with the rest obtained from reference TRBV5-1 and TRBJ2-1, is as follows: KAGVTQTPRYLIKTRGQQVTLSCSPISGHRSVSWYQQTPGQGLQFLFEYFSETQRNKGNFPGRFSGRQFSNSRSEMNVSTLELGDSALYLCASSLVSGGAHEQFFGPGTRLTVL.

Note on this clonotype: A much more abundant neighbour one base away suggests this may be a read error. The chain has TRBV20-1 and TRBJ1-2; 7 bases match TRBD1. This CDR3 has 13 amino acids. Germline CDR1 DFQATT, CDR2 SNEGSKA (reference sequence). The V and J ends lost 6 bases and 2 bases, in that order; junction bases with no gene match: 6. The CDR3 here is CSAGTESNYGYTF. The CDR3 region has the DNA TGCAGTGCCGGGACAGAGTCGAACTATGGCTACACCTTC.

This clonotype was counted ten times or more. This chain connects TRBV6-2 or TRBV6-3 to TRBJ2-1; TRBD1 matches at 8 bases. CDR3 length: 15 amino acids. Germline assignment: CDR1 MNHEY and CDR2 SVGEGT. With 2 bases clipped from V and 8 bases from J, the junction kept 8 bases outside the gene matches. CDR3 loop: CASSYPGQGIYEQFF. The CDR3, as DNA: TGTGCCAGCAGTTACCCAGGACAGGGCATATATGAGCAGTTCTTC.

Many counts were recorded for this clonotype. The chain is built from TRBV6-1 and TRBJ2-7; 10 bases align to TRBD2. The germline V gene has CDR1 MNHNS and CDR2 SASEGT. Germline trimming cut 4 bases from V and 2 bases from J; bases unmatched to any gene: 20. This CDR3 is built from 20 residues. For the CDR3, the DNA is TGTGCCAGCAGTGGGAAGGGCGGACTAGCGGCGTTGGGGTCAACCTACGAGCAGTACTTC. This translates into CASSGKGGLAALGSTYEQYF.

This clonotype was observed many times. This rearrangement joins TRBV10-3 to TRBJ2-2; D is uncertain. CDR1 is ENHRY and CDR2 is SYGVKD in the germline V gene. The CDR3 is made up of 15 amino acids. V was pared by 2 bases and J by 4 bases, with 11 bases between. The CDR3 loop reads CAISENSYGTGELFF. CDR3 sequence (DNA): TGTGCCATCAGTGAGAACAGCTACGGCACCGGGGAGCTGTTTTTT.

This clonotype was counted many times. The V call is TRBV7-2, the J call TRBJ2-1; TRBD2 is a possible D gene (5 bases). CDR3 length: 14 amino acids. V was pared by 0 bases and J by 4 bases, with 7 bases between. Germline CDR1 reads SGHTA; CDR2 reads FQGNSA. Here the CDR3 reads CASSLALAYNEQFF. CDR3 bases: TGTGCCAGCAGCTTAGCGCTAGCTTACAATGAGCAGTTCTTC.